Below are 26 T cell receptor beta chains sequenced from a single sample in a study of chemoradiotherapy in HPV16-positive cancers (dated by TCRdb to the early 2020s). The library was made by the immunoSEQ multiplex PCR assay. TCRdb's version of the immuneACCESS table is confined to in-frame rearrangements and falls short of the full clone set. An unresolved V gene accounts for under half of the shortfall where checked; the remainder is of unknown origin. The sample data list roughly 4,700 clones, and about four fifths of these were observed just once. Clones ranked in the top ten supply roughly 6.4% of the sample. This specimen consisted of tumor tissue, obtained from a patient who underwent chemoradiotherapy. The origin of the receptors is a human donor with HPV-associated anogenital cancer.

The genes are TRBV2 and TRBJ1-2; D remains ambiguous. The CDR3 length is 13 residues. V gave up 8 bases and J gave up 1 base, with 11 bases separating them. From germline, CDR1 is SNHLY and CDR2 FYNNEI. The CDR3 DNA follows: TGTGCCAGCGGGAAGCGATATAACTATGGCTACACCTTC. Its translation: CASGKRYNYGYTF.

The chain is built from TRBV21-1 and TRBJ1-2. TRBV21-1 is recorded as a pseudogene. The CDR3 has 15 residues. CDR3 protein: CASSKYPRANYGYTF. Written as DNA, the CDR3 is TGTGCCAGCAGCAAATACCCACGAGCTAACTATGGCTACACCTTC.

The V gene is TRBV7-9, the J gene TRBJ2-6; no clear D gene. The CDR3 extends over 15 amino acids. Germline V gene lookup returns CDR1 SEHNR and CDR2 FQNEAQ (reference sequence). Deletions cut 7 bases from V and 1 base from J, with 11 bases between. The CDR3 bases are TGTGCCAGCACTTTCTGGGTTTCTGGGGCCAACGTCCTGACTTTC. Its protein product is CASTFWVSGANVLTF. Combining the CDR3 with reference TRBV7-9 and TRBJ2-6 gives the whole variable domain DTGVSQNPRHKITKRGQNVTFRCDPISEHNRLYWYRQTLGQGPEFLTYFQNEAQLEKSRLLSDRFSAERPKGSFSTLEIQRTEQGDSAMYLCASTFWVSGANVLTFGAGSRLTVL.

The rearrangement links TRBV18 to TRBJ2-1, with 8 bases aligning to TRBD2. CDR3 length equals 15 residues. J lost 8 bases, V lost 3 bases, and 9 bases had no gene match. Germline V gene sequence: CDR1 KGHSH, CDR2 LQKENI. The CDR3 DNA sequence: TGTGCCAGCTCACCGGGACTAGGTGGCTTTTATGAGCAGTTCTTC. Its translation: CASSPGLGGFYEQFF.

The chain joins TRBV6-4 to TRBJ2-3, with D possibly matching TRBD1 (6 bases). Trimming stripped 4 bases from V and 1 base from J, with 9 bases between. CDR3 length equals 14 residues. Germline V gene sequence: CDR1 MRHNA, CDR2 SNTAGT. The chain's CDR3 is CASSVQGGTDTQYF. CDR3 nucleotides: TGTGCCAGCAGTGTACAGGGTGGCACAGATACGCAGTATTTT.

J is TRBJ1-5 and V is TRBV6-6; 9 bases fit TRBD1. The CDR3 spans 15 residues. Unmatched junction bases numbered 7, after V lost 8 bases and J lost 2 bases. Germline-derived CDR1 and CDR2 are MNHNY and SVGAGI (reference sequence). CDR3 amino acids: CASVLQGAGNQPQHF. The CDR3 DNA is TGTGCCAGCGTATTACAGGGGGCAGGCAATCAGCCCCAGCATTTT.

The chain joins TRBV6-5 to TRBJ2-7, with TRBD1 identical over 7 bases. V trimming: 6 bases; J trimming: 3 bases; junction bases outside the gene matches: 5. Germline-derived CDR1 and CDR2 are MNHEY and SVGAGI. The CDR3 is 13 residues long. CDR3 coding DNA: TGTGCCAGCAGATTGGGACAGTTCTACGAGCAGTACTTC. Encoded protein: CASRLGQFYEQYF.

The chain combines TRBV7-9 with TRBJ2-3, with D possibly matching TRBD1 (6 bases). In germline, CDR1 is SEHNR, CDR2 FQNEAQ (reference sequence). The CDR3 contains 17 residues. The germline V and J ends were trimmed by 5 bases and 2 bases, with 20 bases remaining between them. The CDR3 coding sequence is TGTGCCAGCAGCCCACTTAGTACAGGGATTATCACAGATACGCAGTATTTT. It yields the protein CASSPLSTGIITDTQYF. Full variable domain (rest looked up from reference TRBV7-9 and TRBJ2-3): DTGVSQNPRHKITKRGQNVTFRCDPISEHNRLYWYRQTLGQGPEFLTYFQNEAQLEKSRLLSDRFSAERPKGSFSTLEIQRTEQGDSAMYLCASSPLSTGIITDTQYFGPGTRLTVL.

The V and J genes are TRBV5-1 and TRBJ2-5; D is unresolved. The CDR3 is 14 amino acids. Germline V CDR1 and CDR2: SGHRS, YFSETQ. Trimming removed 0 bases at V and 5 bases at J, with 11 bases between. The CDR3 sequence: CASSLGPLGETQYF. CDR3 coding DNA: TGCGCCAGCAGCTTGGGACCCCTAGGGGAGACCCAGTACTTC.

The chain couples TRBV2 to TRBJ2-2; possible D gene TRBD2, 7 bases. V lost 4 bases and J lost 0, with 12 bases in between. Germline V gene sequence: CDR1 SNHLY, CDR2 FYNNEI. CDR3 length: 16 residues. CDR3 protein: CASSAEGGANTGELFF. The CDR3 DNA is TGTGCCAGCAGTGCCGAGGGGGGGGCGAACACCGGGGAGCTGTTTTTT.

The gene calls are TRBV30 and TRBJ2-3; 11 nucleotides align to TRBD2. Germline assignment: CDR1 GTSNPN and CDR2 SVGIG (reference sequence). V trimming: 2 bases; J trimming: 5 bases; junction bases outside the gene matches: 9. This CDR3 is 16 amino acids long. CDR3: CAWSRRTSGSKDTQYF. For the CDR3, the DNA is TGTGCCTGGAGTCGACGAACTAGCGGGAGTAAAGATACGCAGTATTTT.

This clone showed up just once. The chain is built from TRBV19 and TRBJ2-2, with D possibly TRBD1 on 6 matching bases. Germline V gene sequence: CDR1 LNHDA, CDR2 SQIVND (reference sequence). V was pared by 7 bases and J by 5 bases, with 14 bases between. There are 14 residues in the CDR3. CDR3 bases: TGTGCCAGTAACCGCGCAGGGGCTACCGGGGAGCTGTTTTTT. It yields the protein CASNRAGATGELFF.

The rearrangement uses TRBV2 and TRBJ2-7; the match to TRBD1 covers 9 bases. The CDR3 consists of 15 residues. Germline loops: CDR1 SNHLY, CDR2 FYNNEI. Trimming removed 5 bases from V and 3 bases from J; junction bases left unmatched: 8. In DNA, the CDR3 is TGTGCCAGCAGTCCGTCCGGGACAGGGATCTACGAGCAGTACTTC. Translating gives CASSPSGTGIYEQYF.

The rearrangement joins TRBV6-5 to TRBJ2-7; 10 nucleotides line up with TRBD2. The CDR3 has 14 amino acids. V was clipped by 5 bases and J by 0 bases; unmatched bases: 1. Germline values: CDR1 MNHEY, CDR2 SVGAGI. The CDR3 sequence: CASSASGSSYEQYF. CDR3 bases: TGTGCCAGCAGTGCTAGCGGGAGCTCCTACGAGCAGTACTTC.

The chain joins TRBV20-1 to TRBJ2-5; D gene uncertain. The tail of the sequence fits TRBJ2-7 better, so the J call may be wrong. CDR1 is DFQATT and CDR2 is SNEGSKA in the germline V gene (reference sequence). The CDR3 is 10 residues long. The CDR3 nucleotides are TGCAGTGCATCATTCAACGAGCAGTACTTC. It specifies CSASFNEQYF.

The gene calls are TRBV28 and TRBJ1-1; D uncertain. The germline CDR1 and CDR2 sequences are MDHEN and SYDVKM. There are 12 residues in the CDR3. V was clipped by 8 bases and J by 2 bases, with 9 bases between them. The CDR3 DNA follows: TGTGCCAGCCGGGATCGTAACACTGAAGCTTTCTTT. Residues: CASRDRNTEAFF.

The chain employs TRBV5-4 and TRBJ2-2; TRBD1 agrees at 10 bases. V lost 3 bases and J lost 5; bases outside the gene matches: 7. Germline V lookup: CDR1 SGHNT, CDR2 YYREEE (reference sequence). The CDR3 extends over 16 amino acids. Here the CDR3 reads CASSSRTGGRTGELFF. The CDR3 nucleotides are TGTGCCAGCAGCTCAAGGACAGGGGGGAGGACCGGGGAGCTGTTTTTT.

The chain links TRBV7-3 to TRBJ2-1, with D unresolved. CDR1 is SGHTA and CDR2 is FQGTGA in the germline V gene. Deletions cut 2 bases from V and 8 bases from J, with 13 bases between. The CDR3 extends over 14 amino acids. The CDR3 loop reads CASSLGPSVDEQFF. The CDR3 DNA reads as TGTGCCAGCAGCTTAGGGCCCAGCGTGGATGAGCAGTTCTTC. The whole variable domain, remainder taken from reference TRBV7-3 and TRBJ2-1, is GAGVSQTPSNKVTEKGKYVELRCDPISGHTALYWYRQSLGQGPEFLIYFQGTGAADDSGLPNDRFFAVRPEGSVSTLKIQRTERGDSAVYLCASSLGPSVDEQFFGPGTRLTVL.

This clone was seen a few times. The J gene is TRBJ2-2, the V gene TRBV5-5; D is unresolved. This CDR3 spans 12 amino acids. Deletions cut 3 bases from V and 2 bases from J, with 2 bases between. The germline gives CDR1 SGHKS, CDR2 YYEKEE (reference sequence). This CDR3 is CASSSNTGELFF. In nucleotides, the CDR3 is TGTGCCAGCAGCTCAAACACCGGGGAGCTGTTTTTT.

This clone is a singleton in its sample. The chain uses TRBV5-4 and TRBJ2-3; the D gene is possibly TRBD2 (6 bases). This CDR3 is 16 amino acids long. Germline V gene lookup returns CDR1 SGHNT and CDR2 YYREEE (reference sequence). V dropped 3 bases and J dropped 0 bases, with 14 bases sitting between them. CDR3 protein: CASSYGSGASTDTQYF. CDR3 DNA: TGTGCCAGCAGCTACGGTAGCGGTGCTAGCACAGATACGCAGTATTTT.

The rearrangement uses TRBV15 and TRBJ1-4; D gene unclear. CDR3 length equals 15 residues. CDR1 LNHNV and CDR2 YYDKDF come from the germline V gene (reference sequence). Trimming left V 5 bases short and J 2 bases short, with 12 bases between. The CDR3 DNA sequence: TGTGCCACCAGCCGATCCACCGGTACTAATGAAAAACTGTTTTTT. As protein: CATSRSTGTNEKLFF.

This chain joins TRBV7-2 and TRBJ2-6; unclear D gene. Trimming shortened V by 3 bases and J by 3 bases, and 3 bases separated the two germline ends. This CDR3 comprises 13 residues. Germline CDR1 and CDR2: SGHTA and FQGNSA. CDR3 sequence: CASSFFGANVLTF. The CDR3 DNA reads TGTGCCAGCAGCTTCTTTGGGGCCAACGTCCTGACTTTC.

The genes are TRBV29-1 and TRBJ1-2; TRBD1 agrees at 9 bases. Germline values: CDR1 SQVTM, CDR2 ANQGSEA. The CDR3 contains 12 residues. J gave up 8 bases and V 4 bases, and 5 bases lay outside the gene matches. The chain's CDR3 is CSVVRTGGGYTF. The DNA for the CDR3 is TGCAGCGTTGTTCGTACAGGGGGCGGCTACACCTTC.

The J gene is TRBJ1-5, the V gene TRBV18, with a possible D match to TRBD1 (6 bases). The germline CDR1 and CDR2 sequences are KGHSH and LQKENI. V was pared by 6 bases and J by 2 bases, with 11 bases between. The CDR3 consists of 14 residues. This CDR3 reads CASSANRGNQPQHF. CDR3 coding DNA: TGTGCCAGCTCGGCGAACAGGGGCAATCAGCCCCAGCATTTT.

The chain employs TRBV5-1 and TRBJ2-5, with TRBD2 matching 12 bases. Germline V CDR1 and CDR2: SGHRS, YFSETQ. V was pared by 4 bases and J by 3 bases, with 4 bases of the junction left unmatched. The CDR3 extends over 15 amino acids. The CDR3 DNA sequence: TGCGCCAGCAGCCTGAGACTAGCGGGGGAAGAGACCCAGTACTTC. It yields the protein CASSLRLAGEETQYF.

V and J are TRBV19 and TRBJ1-6, with D perhaps matching TRBD1 (5 bases). This CDR3 region has 13 residues. V was pared by 7 bases and J by 9 bases, with 13 bases between. Germline V gives CDR1 LNHDA, CDR2 SQIVND (reference sequence). This CDR3 reads CASTLTGGSPLHF. CDR3 in DNA: TGTGCCAGTACCTTGACGGGGGGTTCACCCCTCCACTTT.